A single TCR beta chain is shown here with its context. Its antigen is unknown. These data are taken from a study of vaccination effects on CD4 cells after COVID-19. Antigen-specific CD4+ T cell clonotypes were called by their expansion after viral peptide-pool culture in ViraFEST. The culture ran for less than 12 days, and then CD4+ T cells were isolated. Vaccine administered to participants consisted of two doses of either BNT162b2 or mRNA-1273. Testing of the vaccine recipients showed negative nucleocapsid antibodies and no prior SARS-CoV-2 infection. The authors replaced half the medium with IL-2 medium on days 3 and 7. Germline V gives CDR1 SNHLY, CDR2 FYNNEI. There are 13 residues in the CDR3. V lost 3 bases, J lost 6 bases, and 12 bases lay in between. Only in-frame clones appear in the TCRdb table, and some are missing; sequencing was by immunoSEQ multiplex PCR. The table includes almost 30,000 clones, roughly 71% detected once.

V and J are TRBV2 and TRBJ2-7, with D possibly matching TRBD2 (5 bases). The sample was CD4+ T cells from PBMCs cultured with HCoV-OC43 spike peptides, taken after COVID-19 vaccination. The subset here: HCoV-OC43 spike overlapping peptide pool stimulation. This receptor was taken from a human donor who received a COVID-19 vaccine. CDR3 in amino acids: CASSDVGSPEQYF. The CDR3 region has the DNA TGTGCCAGCAGTGACGTTGGGAGTCCCGAGCAGTACTTC.